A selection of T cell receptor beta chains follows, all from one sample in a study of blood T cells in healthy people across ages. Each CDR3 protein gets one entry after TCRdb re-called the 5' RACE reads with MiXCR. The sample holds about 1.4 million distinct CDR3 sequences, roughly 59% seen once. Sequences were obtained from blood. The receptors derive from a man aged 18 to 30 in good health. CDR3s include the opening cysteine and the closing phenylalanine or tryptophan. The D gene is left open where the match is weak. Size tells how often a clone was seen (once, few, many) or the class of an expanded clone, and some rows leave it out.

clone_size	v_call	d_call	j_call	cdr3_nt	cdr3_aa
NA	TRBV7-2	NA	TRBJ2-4	TGTGCCAGCAGCTTAGATCTGGGGATGGACATTCAGTACTTC	CASSLDLGMDIQYF
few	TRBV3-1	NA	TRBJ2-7	TGTGCCAGCAGCCAACAGGCCATCCTATCCTACGAGCAGTACTTC	CASSQQAILSYEQYF
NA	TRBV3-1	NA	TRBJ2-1	TGTGCCAGCAGCCAGTACTCCTCTTCCTACAATGAGCAGTTCTTC	CASSQYSSSYNEQFF
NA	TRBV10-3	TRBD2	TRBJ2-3	TGTGCCATCAGTGAGTCGCCGGGACTAGGCACAGATACGCAGTATTTT	CAISESPGLGTDTQYF
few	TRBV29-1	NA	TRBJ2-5	TGCAGCGTTGACGCCTGGACAGCCCGGGAGACCCAGTACTTC	CSVDAWTARETQYF
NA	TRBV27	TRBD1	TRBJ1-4	TGTGCCAGCAGGCAAGGGACAGGGCCGAATGAAAAACTGTTTTTT	CASRQGTGPNEKLFF
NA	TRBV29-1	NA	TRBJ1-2	TGCAGCGTCCGGATCCCGAGCGACTATGGCTACACCTTC	CSVRIPSDYGYTF
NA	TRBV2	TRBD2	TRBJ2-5	TGTGCCAGCATTACTAGCGGAGGGGGGACCCAGTACTTC	CASITSGGGTQYF
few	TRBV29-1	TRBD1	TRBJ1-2	TGCAGCGTTCAAGGGACAGGGGGAAACTATGGCTACACCTTC	CSVQGTGGNYGYTF
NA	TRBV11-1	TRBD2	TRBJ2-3	TGTGCCAGCAGCTTACAGAGCGGGGGGTTTGAAGATACGCAGTATTTT	CASSLQSGGFEDTQYF
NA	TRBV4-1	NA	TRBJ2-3	TGCGCCAGCACCCCCTTTGGCGTCGGGGATAATACGCAGTATTTT	CASTPFGVGDNTQYF
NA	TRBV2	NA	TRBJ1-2	TGTGCCAGCAGTGTATATACAGGAAACTATGGCTACACCTTC	CASSVYTGNYGYTF
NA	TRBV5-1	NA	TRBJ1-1	TGCGCCAGCAGCGGGGGACGAAAGCCGAACACTGAAGCTTTCTTT	CASSGGRKPNTEAFF
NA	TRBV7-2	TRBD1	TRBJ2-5	TGTGCCAGCAGCTTAGCTTTAGGGACAGGGACAGAGACCCAGTACTTC	CASSLALGTGTETQYF
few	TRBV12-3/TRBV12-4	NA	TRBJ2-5	TGTGCCAGCAGTTTAGACCCGGGGACCCAGTACTTC	CASSLDPGTQYF
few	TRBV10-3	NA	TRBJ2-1	TGTGCCACCAGGGGGGAACCTGATGAGCAGTTCTTC	CATRGEPDEQFF
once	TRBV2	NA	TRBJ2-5	TGTGCCAGCAGTGAAGACAGTACGCAGACCCAGTACTTC	CASSEDSTQTQYF
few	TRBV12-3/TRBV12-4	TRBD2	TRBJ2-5	TGTGCCAGCAGTACATATAAGGGGACTAGCGGGGGGAAAGAGACCCAGTACTTC	CASSTYKGTSGGKETQYF
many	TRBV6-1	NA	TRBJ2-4	TGTGCCAGCAGTGACGGACGGCCGACCCAAAACATTCAGTACTTC	CASSDGRPTQNIQYF
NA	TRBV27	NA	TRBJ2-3	TGTGCCAGCAGGCCCATCGCTAAGTTAGGGCAGTATTTT	CASRPIAKLGQYF
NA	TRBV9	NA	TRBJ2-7	TGTGACAGCGGGTCGTACCTTCACTACGAGCAGTACTTC	CDSGSYLHYEQYF
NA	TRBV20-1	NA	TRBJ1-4	TGCAGTGCTAGGCCGGGGCCTGGTGAAAAACTGTTTTTT	CSARPGPGEKLFF
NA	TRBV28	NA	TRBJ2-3	TGTGCCAGCAGTTTTCGGTCCACGCCAGGCGGCACAGATACGCAGTATTTT	CASSFRSTPGGTDTQYF